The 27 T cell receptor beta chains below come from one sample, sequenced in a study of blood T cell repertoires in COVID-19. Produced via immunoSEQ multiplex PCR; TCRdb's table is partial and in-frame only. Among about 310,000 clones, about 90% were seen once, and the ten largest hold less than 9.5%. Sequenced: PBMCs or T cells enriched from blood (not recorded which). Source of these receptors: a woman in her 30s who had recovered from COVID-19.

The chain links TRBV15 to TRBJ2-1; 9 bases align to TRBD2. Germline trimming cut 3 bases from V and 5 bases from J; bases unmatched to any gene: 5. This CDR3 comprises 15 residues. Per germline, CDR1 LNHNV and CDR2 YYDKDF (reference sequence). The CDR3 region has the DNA TGTGCCACCAGCAGGGAGCGGGAGGTTAACAATGAGCAGTTCTTC. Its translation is CATSREREVNNEQFF.

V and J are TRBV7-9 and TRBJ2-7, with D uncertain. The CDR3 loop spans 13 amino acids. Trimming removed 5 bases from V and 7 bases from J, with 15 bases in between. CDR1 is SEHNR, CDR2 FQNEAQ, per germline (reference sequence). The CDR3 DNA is TGTGCCAGCAGCCACGTGGAGTCGTGGGAGCAGTACTTC. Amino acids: CASSHVESWEQYF.

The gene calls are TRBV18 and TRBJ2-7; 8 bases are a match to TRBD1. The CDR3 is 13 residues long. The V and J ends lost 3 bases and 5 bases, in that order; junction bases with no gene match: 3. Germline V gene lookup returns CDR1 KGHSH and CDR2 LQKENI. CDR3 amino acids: CASSPGQGHEQYF. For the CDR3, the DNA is TGTGCCAGCTCACCTGGACAGGGCCACGAGCAGTACTTC.

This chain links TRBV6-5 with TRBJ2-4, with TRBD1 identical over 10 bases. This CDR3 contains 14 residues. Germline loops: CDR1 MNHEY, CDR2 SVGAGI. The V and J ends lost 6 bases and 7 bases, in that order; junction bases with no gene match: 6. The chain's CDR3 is CASSRTGQGNIQYF. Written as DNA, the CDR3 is TGTGCCAGCAGCCGGACGGGACAGGGGAACATTCAGTACTTC.

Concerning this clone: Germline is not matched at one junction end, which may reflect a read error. CDR3 coding DNA: TGTGTCAGCAGCCAAGGGAGACAGGGTAACAATGAGCAGTTCTTC. Residues: CVSSQGRQGNNEQFF. The rearrangement joins TRBV27 to TRBJ2-1, with TRBD1 matching over 7 bases. Germline V gene sequence: CDR1 MNHEY, CDR2 SMNVEV (reference sequence). CDR3 length equals 15 residues.

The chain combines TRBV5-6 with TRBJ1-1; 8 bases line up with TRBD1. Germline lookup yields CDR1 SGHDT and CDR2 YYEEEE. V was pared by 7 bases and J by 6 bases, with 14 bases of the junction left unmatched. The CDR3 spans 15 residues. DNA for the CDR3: TGTGCCAGCGTACTACAGGGGGGAATAGTCGCTGAAGCTTTCTTT. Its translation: CASVLQGGIVAEAFF.

In DNA, the CDR3 is TGTGCCAGCAGTTTGGACAGGGGGCGGGATGAGCAGTTCTTC. This encodes CASSLDRGRDEQFF. The chain employs TRBV27 and TRBJ2-1, with 11 bases that match TRBD1. This CDR3 spans 14 amino acids. Unmatched junction bases numbered 3, after V lost 3 bases and J lost 8 bases. Germline CDR1 and CDR2: MNHEY and SMNVEV (reference sequence).

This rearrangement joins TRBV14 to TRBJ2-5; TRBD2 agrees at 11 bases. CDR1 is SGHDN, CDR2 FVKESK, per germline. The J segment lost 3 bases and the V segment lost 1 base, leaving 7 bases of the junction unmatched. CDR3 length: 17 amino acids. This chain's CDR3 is CASSQGASGRRKETQYF. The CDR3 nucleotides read TGTGCCAGCAGCCAAGGAGCTAGCGGGAGGAGGAAAGAGACCCAGTACTTC.

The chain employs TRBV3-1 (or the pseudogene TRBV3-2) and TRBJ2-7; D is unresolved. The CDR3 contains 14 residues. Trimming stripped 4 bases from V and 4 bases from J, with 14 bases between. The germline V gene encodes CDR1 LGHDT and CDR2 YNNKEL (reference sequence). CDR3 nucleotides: TGTGCCAGCAGCCCCGTTGAGAGTATGTACGAGCAGTACTTC. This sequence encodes CASSPVESMYEQYF.

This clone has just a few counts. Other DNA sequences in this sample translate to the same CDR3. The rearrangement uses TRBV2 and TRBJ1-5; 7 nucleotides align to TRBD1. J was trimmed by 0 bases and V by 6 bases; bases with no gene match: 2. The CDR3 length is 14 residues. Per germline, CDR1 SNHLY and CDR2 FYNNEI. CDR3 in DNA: TGTGCCAGCAGCCGACAGGGTAGCAATCAGCCCCAGCATTTT. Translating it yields CASSRQGSNQPQHF.

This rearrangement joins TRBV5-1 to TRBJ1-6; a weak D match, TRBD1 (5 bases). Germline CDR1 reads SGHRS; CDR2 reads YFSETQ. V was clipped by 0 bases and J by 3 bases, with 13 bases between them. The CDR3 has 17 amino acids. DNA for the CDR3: TGCGCCAGCAGCTTGGGGGGCAGCCCCTACTATAATTCACCCCTCCACTTT. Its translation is CASSLGGSPYYNSPLHF.

CDR3 nucleotide sequence: TGTGCCACCTATCCCCTCAGGGAATTCTATGGCTACACCTTC. Its protein is CATYPLREFYGYTF. V and J are TRBV28 and TRBJ1-2; D may be TRBD1 (5 bases). Deletions cut 10 bases from V and 4 bases from J, with 19 bases between. The CDR3 contains 14 residues. CDR1 MDHEN and CDR2 SYDVKM come from the germline V gene.

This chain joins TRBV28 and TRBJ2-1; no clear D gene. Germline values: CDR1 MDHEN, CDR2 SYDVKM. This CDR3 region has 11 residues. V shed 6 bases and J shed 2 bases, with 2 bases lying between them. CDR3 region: CASSTYNEQFF. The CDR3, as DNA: TGTGCCAGCAGCACCTACAATGAGCAGTTCTTC. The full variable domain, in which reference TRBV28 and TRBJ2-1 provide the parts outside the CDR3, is DVKVTQSSRYLVKRTGEKVFLECVQDMDHENMFWYRQDPGLGLRLIYFSYDVKMKEKGDIPEGYSVSREKKERFSLILESASTNQTSMYLCASSTYNEQFFGPGTRLTVL.

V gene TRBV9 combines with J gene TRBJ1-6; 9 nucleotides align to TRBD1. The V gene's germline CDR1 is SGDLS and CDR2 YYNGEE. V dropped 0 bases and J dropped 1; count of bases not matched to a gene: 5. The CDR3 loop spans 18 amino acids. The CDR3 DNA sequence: TGTGCCAGCAGCGTAGAACAGGGGGCTATATCCTATAATTCACCCCTCCACTTT. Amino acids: CASSVEQGAISYNSPLHF.

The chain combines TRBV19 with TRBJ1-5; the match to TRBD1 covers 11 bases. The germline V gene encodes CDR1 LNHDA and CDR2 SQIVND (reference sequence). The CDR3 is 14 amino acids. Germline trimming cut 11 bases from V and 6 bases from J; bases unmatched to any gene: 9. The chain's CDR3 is CASTGTGGIQPQHF. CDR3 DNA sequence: TGTGCCTCAACCGGGACAGGGGGTATTCAGCCCCAGCATTTT.

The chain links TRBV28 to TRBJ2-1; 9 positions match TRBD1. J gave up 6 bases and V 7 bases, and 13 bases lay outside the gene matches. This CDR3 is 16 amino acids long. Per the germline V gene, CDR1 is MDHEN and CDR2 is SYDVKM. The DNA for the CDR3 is TGTGCCAGCACCCGCCCGGGGGACAGGGTAGGCAATGAGCAGTTCTTC. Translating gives CASTRPGDRVGNEQFF.

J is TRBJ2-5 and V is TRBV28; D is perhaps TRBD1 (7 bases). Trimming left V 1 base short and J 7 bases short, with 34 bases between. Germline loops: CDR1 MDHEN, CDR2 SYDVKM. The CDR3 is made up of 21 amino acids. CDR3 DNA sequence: TGTGCCAGCAGTTTATTGTCTGGGGGATACGCGGGAACAGGGGTTTTGGGGACCCAGTACTTC. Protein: CASSLLSGGYAGTGVLGTQYF. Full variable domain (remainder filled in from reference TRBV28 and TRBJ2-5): DVKVTQSSRYLVKRTGEKVFLECVQDMDHENMFWYRQDPGLGLRLIYFSYDVKMKEKGDIPEGYSVSREKKERFSLILESASTNQTSMYLCASSLLSGGYAGTGVLGTQYFGPGTRLLVL.

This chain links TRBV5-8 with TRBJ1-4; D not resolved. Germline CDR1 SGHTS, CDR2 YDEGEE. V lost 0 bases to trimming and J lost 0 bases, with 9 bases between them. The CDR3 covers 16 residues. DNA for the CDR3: TGTGCCAGCAGCTTGGCAGGCAGACCAACTAATGAAAAACTGTTTTTT. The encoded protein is CASSLAGRPTNEKLFF.

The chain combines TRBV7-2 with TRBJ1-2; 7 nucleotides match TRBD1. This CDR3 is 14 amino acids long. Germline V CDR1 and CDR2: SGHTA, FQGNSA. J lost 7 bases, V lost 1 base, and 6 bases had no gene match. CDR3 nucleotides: TGTGCCAGCAGCTTAGACAGGGGAGGCGGTGGCTACACCTTC. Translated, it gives CASSLDRGGGGYTF.

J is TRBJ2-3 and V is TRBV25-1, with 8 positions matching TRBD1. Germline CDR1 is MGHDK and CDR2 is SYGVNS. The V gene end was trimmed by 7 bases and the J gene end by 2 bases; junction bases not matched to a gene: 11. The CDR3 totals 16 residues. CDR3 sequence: CASTPTGGTYTDTQYF. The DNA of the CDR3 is TGTGCCAGCACCCCAACAGGGGGAACCTACACAGATACGCAGTATTTT.

CDR3 bases: TGTGCCAGCAACGAGCCCACCGGGGAGCTGTTTTTT. It is translated as CASNEPTGELFF. The chain joins TRBV28 to TRBJ2-2; D remains ambiguous. CDR1 is MDHEN, CDR2 SYDVKM, per germline. This CDR3 is built from 12 residues. V lost 7 bases, J lost 4 bases, and 7 bases lay in between.

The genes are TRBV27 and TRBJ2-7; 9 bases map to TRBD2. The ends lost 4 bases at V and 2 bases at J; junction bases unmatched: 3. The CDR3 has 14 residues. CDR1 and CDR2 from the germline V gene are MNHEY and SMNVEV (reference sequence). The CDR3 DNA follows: TGTGCCAGCAGTTCCCTAGCGGGACCCTACGAGCAGTACTTC. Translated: CASSSLAGPYEQYF.

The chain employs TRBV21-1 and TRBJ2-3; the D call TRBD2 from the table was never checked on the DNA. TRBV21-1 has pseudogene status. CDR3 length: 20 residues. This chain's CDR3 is CASSKPTSADSGRARDTQYF. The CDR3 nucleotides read TGTGCCAGCAGCAAACCTACGTCGGCGGATAGCGGGAGGGCCAGAGATACGCAGTATTTT.

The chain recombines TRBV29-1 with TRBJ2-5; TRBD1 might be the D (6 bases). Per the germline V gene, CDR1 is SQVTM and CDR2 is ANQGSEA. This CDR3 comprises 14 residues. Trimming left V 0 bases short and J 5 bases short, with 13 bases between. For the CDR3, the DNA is TGCAGCGTTGAAGATTGGCAGGGGAAGGAGACCCAGTACTTC. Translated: CSVEDWQGKETQYF.

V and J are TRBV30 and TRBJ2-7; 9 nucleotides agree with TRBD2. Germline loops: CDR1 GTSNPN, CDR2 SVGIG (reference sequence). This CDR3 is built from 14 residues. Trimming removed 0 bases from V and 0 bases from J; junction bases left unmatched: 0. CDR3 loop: CAWSVLAGSYEQYF. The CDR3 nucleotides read TGTGCCTGGAGTGTACTAGCGGGCTCCTACGAGCAGTACTTC.

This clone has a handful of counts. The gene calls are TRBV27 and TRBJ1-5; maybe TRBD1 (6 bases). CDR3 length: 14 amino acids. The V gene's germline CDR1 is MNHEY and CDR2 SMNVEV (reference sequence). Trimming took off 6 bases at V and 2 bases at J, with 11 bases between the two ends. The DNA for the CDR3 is TGTGCCAGCAGGCAGGGGTGGGGCAATCAGCCCCAGCATTTT. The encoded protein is CASRQGWGNQPQHF.

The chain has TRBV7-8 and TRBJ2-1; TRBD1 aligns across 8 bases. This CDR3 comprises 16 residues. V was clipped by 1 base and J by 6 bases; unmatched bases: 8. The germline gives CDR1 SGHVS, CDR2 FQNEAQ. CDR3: CASSLVAGGAFNEQFF. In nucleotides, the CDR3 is TGTGCCAGCAGCTTAGTGGCAGGGGGCGCTTTCAATGAGCAGTTCTTC.